The 12 T cell receptor beta chains presented below share a single source sample, sequenced in a study of cytomegalovirus exposure and HLA in healthy donors (dated by TCRdb to about 2017). Library preparation employed the immunoSEQ multiplex PCR assay. The table was pulled from immuneACCESS by TCRdb, which kept in-frame rearrangements only. Such tables lose some clones; where checked, under half of the loss comes from unresolved V genes, and the rest has no known cause. This sample is represented by 150,000 to 200,000 clones; about 81% of them were singletons. 1% to 1.5% of the sample belongs to the ten largest clones. The sequenced material came from PBMCs. These receptor sequences come from a woman aged 25-40 years in good health and CMV-seronegative.

This sequence joins TRBV5-5 and TRBJ1-2, with TRBD1 matching 10 bases. V lost 3 bases, J lost 4 bases, and 6 bases stayed unmatched. Germline CDR1 reads SGHKS; CDR2 reads YYEKEE (reference sequence). The CDR3 extends over 15 amino acids. CDR3 amino acids: CASSYGQGVAYGYTF. CDR3 sequence (DNA): TGTGCCAGCAGCTATGGACAGGGGGTTGCCTATGGCTACACCTTC.

The chain uses TRBV7-3 and TRBJ2-1; weak D call: TRBD1 (5 bases). V lost 2 bases, J lost 11 bases, and 16 bases lay in between. CDR1 and CDR2 (germline): SGHTA, FQGTGA. The CDR3 has 14 residues. This CDR3 is CASSLQRGSVKQFF. In nucleotides, the CDR3 is TGTGCCAGCAGCTTACAAAGGGGCTCTGTGAAGCAGTTCTTC.

The chain has TRBV25-1 and TRBJ2-2; D is possibly TRBD1 (5 bases). V was clipped by 6 bases and J by 4 bases, with 15 bases between them. Germline values: CDR1 MGHDK, CDR2 SYGVNS. This CDR3 is built from 15 residues. The CDR3 loop is CASRGKGNGTGELFF. In nucleotides, the CDR3 is TGTGCCAGCAGGGGTAAGGGGAATGGCACCGGGGAGCTGTTTTTT. Full variable domain (missing parts from reference TRBV25-1 and TRBJ2-2): EADIYQTPRYLVIGTGKKITLECSQTMGHDKMYWYQQDPGMELHLIHYSYGVNSTEKGDLSSESTVSRIRTEHFPLTLESARPSHTSQYLCASRGKGNGTGELFFGEGSRLTVL.

The CDR3, as DNA: TGCGCCAGCAGCCCAGGGGAACCGAATGAAAAACTGTTTTTT. It translates to CASSPGEPNEKLFF. This sequence joins TRBV5-1 and TRBJ1-4, with D tentatively TRBD1 (6 bases). This CDR3 is 14 amino acids long. Per germline, CDR1 SGHRS and CDR2 YFSETQ. The V and J ends lost 4 bases and 5 bases respectively, with 12 bases between them.

This chain links TRBV5-1 with TRBJ2-3; no firm D call. The length of the CDR3 is 13 residues. CDR1 SGHRS and CDR2 YFSETQ come from the germline V gene. Deletions cut 5 bases from V and 2 bases from J, with 9 bases between. DNA of the CDR3: TGCGCCAGCAGTTCGGGTTTCACAGATACGCAGTATTTT. It specifies CASSSGFTDTQYF.

This sequence joins TRBV9 and TRBJ1-2, with 9 bases lining up with TRBD1. With 2 bases clipped from V and 5 bases from J, the junction kept 10 bases outside the gene matches. Germline V gene lookup returns CDR1 SGDLS and CDR2 YYNGEE. The CDR3 is 16 amino acids. For the CDR3, the DNA is TGTGCCAGCAGCGTTCAGCCAAGGACAGGGGCGTATGGCTACACCTTC. This encodes CASSVQPRTGAYGYTF.

On this clone itself: At the DNA level, this CDR3 is encoded by other sequences in the same sample as well. This chain connects TRBV5-1 to TRBJ2-7, with D possibly TRBD2 on 5 matching bases. The V gene lost 0 bases and the J gene lost 0 bases, with 7 bases spanning the gap. Germline loops: CDR1 SGHRS, CDR2 YFSETQ. This CDR3 region has 14 residues. CDR3 in amino acids: CASSLEAASYEQYF. The CDR3 bases are TGCGCCAGCAGCTTGGAAGCGGCCTCCTACGAGCAGTACTTC.

The chain combines TRBV9 with TRBJ1-1; D remains ambiguous. This CDR3 is 16 amino acids long. CDR1 is SGDLS, CDR2 YYNGEE, per germline. The V end lost 7 bases, the J end lost 5 bases, and 24 bases lay between the germline ends. Here the CDR3 DNA reads TGTGCCAGCCGATTGATTATCCGTCGGGGAGTGACTGAAGCTTTCTTT. This gives the protein CASRLIIRRGVTEAFF.

This clone was seen a few times. CDR3: CASSILELNQPQHF. The CDR3 region has the DNA TGTGCCAGTAGTATACTCGAGCTCAATCAGCCCCAGCATTTT. V usage is TRBV19 and J usage is TRBJ1-5, with no clear D. The CDR3 is made up of 14 amino acids. The germline V gene encodes CDR1 LNHDA and CDR2 SQIVND (reference sequence). V was shortened by 2 bases and J by 3 bases, with 8 bases between the two germline ends.

The V and J genes are TRBV5-4 and TRBJ1-2; no clear D. Trimming removed 0 bases at V and 5 bases at J, with 11 bases between. Germline CDR1 is SGHNT and CDR2 is YYREEE (reference sequence). CDR3 size: 14 residues. The CDR3 sequence is CASSLDEGPYGYTF. CDR3 in DNA: TGTGCCAGCAGCTTGGATGAGGGTCCATATGGCTACACCTTC.

The chain joins TRBV4-2 to TRBJ1-2, with D possibly matching TRBD1 (6 bases). The germline V and J ends were trimmed by 0 bases and 6 bases, with 14 bases remaining between them. This CDR3 comprises 15 residues. Germline V gives CDR1 LGHNA, CDR2 YNFKEQ. The CDR3 bases are TGTGCCAGCAGCCAAGATTCGACAGGAAGAGATGGCTACACCTTC. The encoded protein is CASSQDSTGRDGYTF.

V gene TRBV18 combines with J gene TRBJ2-1; 8 bases are shared with TRBD2. Per the germline V gene, CDR1 is KGHSH and CDR2 is LQKENI. The CDR3 is made up of 16 amino acids. With V trimmed by 2 bases and J by 6 bases, 9 bases remained unmatched. This CDR3 reads CASSPGASGSGNEQFF. The CDR3 region has the DNA TGTGCCAGCTCACCAGGGGCTAGCGGGTCTGGCAATGAGCAGTTCTTC.